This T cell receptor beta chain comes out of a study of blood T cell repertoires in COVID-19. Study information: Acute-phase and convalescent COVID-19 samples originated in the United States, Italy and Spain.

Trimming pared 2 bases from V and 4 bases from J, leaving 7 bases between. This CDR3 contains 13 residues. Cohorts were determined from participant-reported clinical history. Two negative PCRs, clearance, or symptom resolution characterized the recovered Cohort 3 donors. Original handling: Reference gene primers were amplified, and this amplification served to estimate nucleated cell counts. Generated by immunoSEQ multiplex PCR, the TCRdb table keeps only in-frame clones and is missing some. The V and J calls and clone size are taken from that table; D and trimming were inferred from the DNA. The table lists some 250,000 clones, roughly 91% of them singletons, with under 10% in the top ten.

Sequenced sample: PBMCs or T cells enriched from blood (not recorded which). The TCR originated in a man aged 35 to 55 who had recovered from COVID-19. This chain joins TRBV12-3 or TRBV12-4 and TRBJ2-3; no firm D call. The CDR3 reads CASSLSVADTQYF. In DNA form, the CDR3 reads TGTGCCAGCAGTTTAAGCGTGGCAGATACGCAGTATTTT.